The 24 T cell receptor beta chains reported below all come from one sample, sequenced in a study of blood T cell repertoires in COVID-19. The repertoire was sequenced with immunoSEQ multiplex PCR; TCRdb's copy has only in-frame clones and lacks some. The top ten clones hold less than 2% of a sample with more than 250,000 clones, about 90% of them seen once. Sequencing was done on a sample of PBMCs or T cells enriched from blood (not recorded which). All receptors derive from a woman younger than 35 with acute COVID-19.

The V and J genes are TRBV15 and TRBJ2-2; TRBD2 agrees at 8 bases. The CDR3 extends over 15 amino acids. In germline, CDR1 is LNHNV, CDR2 YYDKDF (reference sequence). V lost 1 base and J lost 4; bases outside the gene matches: 2. In DNA, the CDR3 is TGTGCCACCAGCAGAGCGGGAGGGAGCACCGGGGAGCTGTTTTTT. Amino acid sequence: CATSRAGGSTGELFF.

This chain connects TRBV11-2 to TRBJ2-1; tentative D call: TRBD1 (6 bases). This CDR3 comprises 15 residues. V was shortened by 5 bases and J by 4 bases, with 15 bases between the two germline ends. The V gene's germline CDR1 is SGHAT and CDR2 FQNNGV. The CDR3 DNA reads TGTGCCAGCAGCCCGCGCGGACAGAATTACAATGAGCAGTTCTTC. Translating gives CASSPRGQNYNEQFF.

DNA for the CDR3: TGTGCCACCAGCAGAGATGATATGGTAGCGGGAGGGTCCTACAATGAGCAGTTCTTC. Its translation is CATSRDDMVAGGSYNEQFF. This chain uses TRBV15 with TRBJ2-1; 11 bases agree with TRBD2. Trimming cost V 0 bases and J 1 base; bases outside gene matches: 8. In germline, CDR1 is LNHNV, CDR2 YYDKDF (reference sequence). The CDR3 totals 19 residues.

The gene calls are TRBV27 and TRBJ1-6; no clear D. The CDR3 length is 17 residues. V was cut by 4 bases and J by 0 bases, with 13 bases left in between. Germline CDR1 MNHEY, CDR2 SMNVEV (reference sequence). CDR3 sequence (DNA): TGTGCCAGCAGTTCTTTTTTCATTAGCTCCTATAATTCACCCCTCCACTTT. Its translation: CASSSFFISSYNSPLHF.

The rearrangement uses TRBV2 and TRBJ1-3, with unresolved D. The germline gives CDR1 SNHLY, CDR2 FYNNEI. CDR3 length equals 15 residues. Trimming took off 6 bases at V and 0 bases at J, with 12 bases between the two ends. CDR3 nucleotides: TGTGCCAGCAGAACCTCAGGTTCCTCTGGAAACACCATATATTTT. Translation gives CASRTSGSSGNTIYF.

The V and J genes are TRBV9 and TRBJ1-2; D might be TRBD1 (6 bases). V was pared by 0 bases and J by 7 bases, with 16 bases between. This CDR3 has 15 amino acids. CDR1 and CDR2 from the germline V gene are SGDLS and YYNGEE. The CDR3 coding sequence is TGTGCCAGCAGCGTAGTCCCAGGGGCGATTTCTGGCTACACCTTC. Its translation is CASSVVPGAISGYTF. Full variable domain (missing parts from reference TRBV9 and TRBJ1-2): DSGVTQTPKHLITATGQRVTLRCSPRSGDLSVYWYQQSLDQGLQFLIQYYNGEERAKGNILERFSAQQFPDLHSELNLSSLELGDSALYFCASSVVPGAISGYTFGSGTRLTVV.

The chain is built from TRBV6-5 and TRBJ2-1; D perhaps matches TRBD2 (5 bases). CDR1 MNHEY and CDR2 SVGAGI come from the germline V gene. The CDR3 consists of 15 residues. Trimming stripped 0 bases from V and 0 bases from J, with 6 bases between. The CDR3 nucleotides are TGTGCCAGCAGTTACTCTCGGGGCTCCTACAATGAGCAGTTCTTC. It is translated as CASSYSRGSYNEQFF.

V gene TRBV6-2 or TRBV6-3 combines with J gene TRBJ2-7; no definite D call. V was clipped by 6 bases and J by 2 bases, with 11 bases between them. The CDR3 is made up of 13 amino acids. Germline CDR1 is MNHEY and CDR2 is SVGEGT. The CDR3 protein is CASSLTSTYEQYF. In nucleotides, the CDR3 is TGTGCCAGCAGCCTAACTTCCACCTACGAGCAGTACTTC.

The V and J genes are TRBV7-6 and TRBJ2-7; 8 bases are shared with TRBD2. The CDR3 spans 15 residues. The ends lost 2 bases at V and 0 bases at J; junction bases unmatched: 3. Looked up from germline, CDR1 is SGHVS and CDR2 is FNYEAQ. The CDR3 protein is CASSLSSGNSYEQYF. CDR3 DNA: TGTGCCAGCAGCTTAAGTAGCGGGAACTCCTACGAGCAGTACTTC.

The genes are TRBV10-1 and TRBJ2-3, with 7 bases fitting TRBD1. J lost 6 bases, V lost 5 bases, and 8 bases had no gene match. In germline, CDR1 is WNHNN, CDR2 SYGVQD (reference sequence). This CDR3 is 14 amino acids long. The CDR3 coding sequence is TGCGCCAGCAGTCTAGACAGGGTGGGCGATACGCAGTATTTT. This translates into CASSLDRVGDTQYF.

This clone was counted a single time. The chain links TRBV4-3 to TRBJ2-7; D is undetermined. The CDR3 extends over 15 amino acids. The V end lost 1 base, the J end lost 2 bases, and 12 bases lay between the germline ends. The V gene's germline CDR1 is LGHNA and CDR2 YSLEER. As DNA, the CDR3 is TGCGCCAGCAGCCAAGGTCCTAAAACTCCCTACGAGCAGTACTTC. Protein sequence: CASSQGPKTPYEQYF.

CDR3 protein: CASSSAGTSKETQYF. CDR3 sequence (DNA): TGTGCCAGCAGTTCCGCCGGGACTTCGAAAGAGACCCAGTACTTC. The V call is TRBV27, the J call TRBJ2-5; a weak D match, TRBD2 (6 bases). Per germline, CDR1 MNHEY and CDR2 SMNVEV (reference sequence). CDR3 length equals 15 residues. Trimming shortened V by 4 bases and J by 3 bases, and 15 bases separated the two germline ends.

The J gene is TRBJ2-7, the V gene TRBV5-6; 7 bases are shared with TRBD2. From germline, CDR1 is SGHDT and CDR2 YYEEEE. This CDR3 is 16 amino acids long. Losses at the gene ends were 1 base for V and 1 base for J; bases not matched to a gene: 8. CDR3 amino acids: CASSLLYDGGSYEQYF. The CDR3 nucleotides are TGTGCCAGCAGCTTGTTGTATGACGGGGGGTCCTACGAGCAGTACTTC.

This sequence joins TRBV4-2 and TRBJ2-7, with TRBD1 as a possible D gene (6 bases). This CDR3 comprises 15 residues. V lost 1 base, J lost 0 bases, and 10 bases lay in between. Per germline, CDR1 LGHNA and CDR2 YNFKEQ. As DNA, the CDR3 is TGTGCCAGCAGCCAAGTTTCAGGGGCCTCCTACGAGCAGTACTTC. Protein product: CASSQVSGASYEQYF.

The V call is TRBV7-6, the J call TRBJ2-2, with TRBD2 as a possible D gene (6 bases). V was clipped by 8 bases and J by 1 base, with 14 bases between them. CDR1 and CDR2 from the germline V gene are SGHVS and FNYEAQ. This CDR3 is 15 amino acids long. The CDR3 is CASGGLFQNTGELFF. The CDR3 nucleotides read TGTGCCAGCGGGGGACTTTTCCAGAACACCGGGGAGCTGTTTTTT. Full variable domain (remainder filled in from reference TRBV7-6 and TRBJ2-2): GAGVSQSPRYKVTKRGQDVALRCDPISGHVSLYWYRQALGQGPEFLTYFNYEAQQDKSGLPNDRFSAERPEGSISTLTIQRTEQRDSAMYRCASGGLFQNTGELFFGEGSRLTVL.

This chain uses TRBV7-6 with TRBJ1-4; D perhaps matches TRBD1 (5 bases). The V gene's germline CDR1 is SGHVS and CDR2 FNYEAQ. The CDR3 sequence is 14 residues long. Trimming removed 5 bases at V and 5 bases at J, with 12 bases between. The CDR3 is CASSPRGLNEKLFF. The DNA for the CDR3 is TGTGCCAGCAGCCCTAGGGGACTGAATGAAAAACTGTTTTTT.

J is TRBJ1-1 and V is TRBV28, with D uncertain. CDR1 and CDR2 (germline): MDHEN, SYDVKM. The CDR3 totals 13 residues. V was trimmed by 4 bases and J by 0 bases, leaving 6 bases between them. In DNA form, the CDR3 reads TGTGCCAGCAGTTCCCTACTGAACACTGAAGCTTTCTTT. As protein: CASSSLLNTEAFF.

This clone was counted between two and nine times. The CDR3 sequence: CASSLRLAGENYEQYF. CDR3 nucleotides: TGTGCCAGCAGCTTACGCCTAGCGGGAGAGAACTACGAGCAGTACTTC. J is TRBJ2-7 and V is TRBV7-9; the match to TRBD2 covers 10 bases. This CDR3 is 16 amino acids long. The trim removed 2 bases at V and 3 bases at J, leaving 7 bases unmatched. Per germline, CDR1 SEHNR and CDR2 FQNEAQ (reference sequence).

The J gene is TRBJ2-7, the V gene TRBV6-5, with a possible D match to TRBD2 (6 bases). The CDR3 consists of 15 residues. Germline V gives CDR1 MNHEY, CDR2 SVGAGI. Trimming cost V 7 bases and J 6 bases, with 22 bases left between them. Here the CDR3 reads CASKPSMVAAGEQYF. CDR3 nucleotide sequence: TGTGCCAGCAAGCCCTCGATGGTAGCAGCGGGCGAGCAGTACTTC.

The V call is TRBV27, the J call TRBJ2-2, with TRBD1 identical over 7 bases. Trimming took 6 bases from V and 6 from J; bases not matched to a gene: 10. The V gene's germline CDR1 is MNHEY and CDR2 SMNVEV (reference sequence). CDR3 length: 15 residues. This CDR3 reads CASRLSQGRAGELFF. For the CDR3, the DNA is TGTGCCAGCAGGCTCTCACAGGGGCGGGCCGGGGAGCTGTTTTTT.

The chain links TRBV28 to TRBJ1-5; TRBD1 agrees at 8 bases. Germline V gene sequence: CDR1 MDHEN, CDR2 SYDVKM. There are 16 residues in the CDR3. V was clipped by 6 bases and J by 0 bases; unmatched bases: 7. Written as DNA, the CDR3 is TGTGCCAGCAGAGAACAGGGGGAGAGTAGCAATCAGCCCCAGCATTTT. Protein product: CASREQGESSNQPQHF.

The rearrangement links TRBV5-5 to TRBJ1-1; possible D gene TRBD1, 6 bases. The CDR3 is made up of 13 amino acids. The ends were cut back, 2 bases at V and 10 bases at J, with 15 bases in the middle. CDR1 SGHKS and CDR2 YYEKEE come from the germline V gene (reference sequence). The CDR3 spells CASSLDRIPAAFF. In nucleotides, the CDR3 is TGTGCCAGCAGCTTAGACAGGATCCCTGCAGCTTTCTTT.

The chain has TRBV6-5 and TRBJ1-4; TRBD1 matches at 8 bases. J gave up 8 bases and V 6 bases, and 11 bases lay outside the gene matches. Germline V gene lookup returns CDR1 MNHEY and CDR2 SVGAGI. The CDR3 consists of 15 residues. CDR3 DNA sequence: TGTGCCAGCAGCCAGGGGGCAGCGGGGGGAGAAAAACTGTTTTTT. Translating gives CASSQGAAGGEKLFF.

The chain joins TRBV9 to TRBJ1-4, with 7 bases lining up with TRBD1. With 3 bases clipped from V and 0 bases from J, the junction kept 5 bases outside the gene matches. From germline, CDR1 is SGDLS and CDR2 YYNGEE. The CDR3 sequence is 16 residues long. CDR3 sequence reads: CASSATGAPTNEKLFF. The CDR3 bases are TGTGCCAGCAGCGCCACAGGGGCGCCAACTAATGAAAAACTGTTTTTT.